Ten or more counts support the clone carrying this T cell receptor beta chain. Its antigen remains unknown. The data are from a study of early T cells in non-severe SARS-CoV-2 infection. Study summary: Chains stayed unpaired after sequencing of bulk RNA from unsorted whole blood.

Individual cDNA molecules received unique molecular identifiers. TCRdb analysed the 5' RACE reads with MiXCR anew, one entry per CDR3 protein. The table has 81,000 or so distinct CDR3 sequences, around 12% seen once; the top ten hold around 3.7%. Germline CDR1 is MDHEN and CDR2 is SYDVKM. The CDR3 has 15 amino acids. Trimming stripped 5 bases from V and 0 bases from J, with 12 bases between. Whole-study findings and limits: Matches to VDJdb favored anti-spike CD8 responses and missed private and CD4 specificities.

V is TRBV28 and J is TRBJ2-3, with unresolved D. The source material was whole blood. This receptor was taken from an adult who was a healthcare worker with PCR-confirmed SARS-CoV-2 infection or an uninfected control (not recorded which). The DNA of the CDR3 is TGTGCCAGCAGTCCCCCCCAATCTAGCACAGATACGCAGTATTTT. Protein sequence: CASSPPQSSTDTQYF.